This is a list of T cell receptor beta chains from one sample in a study of Graves' ophthalmopathy and Graves' hyperthyroidism. TCRdb reprocessed the multiplex PCR reads with MiXCR, giving one entry per CDR3 protein. The table has more than 1,000,000 distinct CDR3 sequences, about 35% seen once. Sequences were obtained from peripheral blood or thyroid tissue (not recorded which). The receptors stem from an adult man with Graves' hyperthyroidism. CDR3s include the opening cysteine and the closing phenylalanine or tryptophan.

V: TRBV28; length: 13; CDR3: CASSPPGREGYTF
V: TRBV4-2; length: 15; CDR3: CASSHRGPGNEKLFF
V: TRBV29-1; length: 8; CDR3: CSVEVLTF
V: TRBV2; length: 17; CDR3: CASQSSAFTADSDEQYF
V: TRBV9; length: 14; CDR3: CASSAGQGAGEQYF
V: TRBV12-3/TRBV12-4; length: 16; CDR3: CASSPRRQANTGELFF
V: TRBV11-2; length: 15; CDR3: CASRGDRWTQETQYF
V: TRBV3-1; length: 15; CDR3: CASSHGTHGQETQYF
V: TRBV20-1; length: 11; CDR3: CSARIGYEQYF
V: TRBV7-8; length: 16; CDR3: CASSLAGQDLPYGYTF
V: TRBV20-1; length: 16; CDR3: CSANQDRAKGNQPQHF
V: TRBV20-1; length: 12; CDR3: CSVDRVASPLHF
V: TRBV7-9; length: 15; CDR3: CASSRWTGAYNEQFF
V: TRBV30; length: 11; CDR3: CAWSVQEDLHF
V: TRBV9; length: 18; CDR3: CASSGGGVQGGHIYEQYF
V: TRBV29-1; length: 12; CDR3: CSVAAVQETQYF
V: TRBV12-3/TRBV12-4; length: 15; CDR3: CASSTASGVSYEQYF
V: TRBV7-9; length: 20; CDR3: CAGSLVAGRTSSEVNYEQYF